This record covers a single T cell receptor (beta chain). This specimen comes from a study of T cells in Graves' hyperthyroidism and ophthalmopathy. Germline V gene data show CDR1 as MNHNS and CDR2 as SASEGT. V was pared by 6 bases and J by 3 bases, with 12 bases between. This CDR3 is built from 14 residues. Amplification yielded TCR beta CDR3 regions, with RNA transcripts as the source. Carried out on the TCR CDR3, a first-round RT-PCR used the HTBI primer set. TCRdb fed the multiplex PCR reads into MiXCR, producing one record per CDR3 protein. The profile covers a few hundred thousand distinct CDR3 sequences, with roughly 15% appearing a single time and around 20% taken by the ten largest.

This clonotype was sampled from an older woman with Graves' ophthalmopathy. The genes are TRBV6-1 and TRBJ2-1; maybe TRBD1 (6 bases). Material: blood. CDR3 DNA: TGTGCCAGCAGCACCACAGGGTTCTACAATGAGCAGTTCTTC. As protein: CASSTTGFYNEQFF.